The entry below gives a single T cell receptor beta chain sequence along with its context. These data originate in a study of T cell changes during pregnancy in multiple sclerosis. Deletions cut 5 bases from V and 2 bases from J, with 20 bases between. The germline V gene has CDR1 SGHVS and CDR2 FQNEAQ. CDR3 length: 17 residues. Here immunoSEQ multiplex PCR was the method, and the copy in TCRdb shows in-frame clones only, minus some. The table has approximately 68,000 clones, approximately 93% seen once. The chain combines TRBV7-8 with TRBJ2-3; perhaps TRBD1 as D (6 bases). Material: peripheral blood, obtained in the second trimester of pregnancy. The TCR was taken from a female donor with multiple sclerosis, enrolled in a pregnancy study. CDR3 protein: CASSPRPPRDTTDTQYF. CDR3 nucleotide sequence: TGTGCCAGCAGCCCCCGTCCCCCCCGGGACACCACAGATACGCAGTATTTT.